Listed below are T cell receptor beta chains from one sample, sequenced in a study of blood T cell repertoires in COVID-19. TCRdb's table, derived via immunoSEQ multiplex PCR, lists solely in-frame clones and lacks some. The sample records about 170,000 clones, approximately 77% being singletons. The source material was peripheral blood. Receptor source: a woman older than 75 with active or convalescent COVID-19. The CDR3 runs from the conserved cysteine through the conserved F or W. D genes are given only for firm matches. Only some rows state a clone size, as once, few, many or a class for expanded clones.

-,TRBD2,TRBJ2-6,TRBV7-8,CASSLRAGGAFSSGANVLTF,TGTGCCAGCAGCTTAAGGGCGGGGGGAGCTTTTAGCTCTGGGGCCAACGTCCTGACTTTC
-,TRBD1,TRBJ2-5,TRBV5-1,CASRVQGEETQYF,TGCGCCAGCAGGGTACAGGGGGAGGAGACCCAGTACTTC
-,-,TRBJ1-2,TRBV10-3,CAISESTRGGYGYTF,TGTGCCATCAGTGAGTCGACTCGGGGGGGCTATGGCTACACCTTC
once,-,TRBJ1-2,TRBV7-6,CASSPGVGYGYTF,TGTGCCAGCAGCCCGGGGGTAGGCTATGGCTACACCTTC
few,-,TRBJ1-1,TRBV7-3,CASSLAPTGVMNTEAFF,TGTGCCAGCAGCTTAGCCCCGACGGGAGTTATGAACACTGAAGCTTTCTTT
-,TRBD1,TRBJ1-2,TRBV10-2,CASTGQGAFGYTF,TGCGCCAGCACGGGACAGGGGGCTTTTGGCTACACCTTC
-,TRBD1,TRBJ2-1,TRBV2,CASSESRGWMYEQFF,TGTGCCAGCAGTGAAAGCAGGGGGTGGATGTATGAGCAGTTCTTC
-,TRBD2,TRBJ2-1,TRBV27,CASSPNPLAGGRGEQFF,TGTGCCAGCAGTCCCAACCCACTAGCGGGAGGCCGGGGTGAGCAGTTCTTC
-,TRBD1,TRBJ2-5,TRBV7-3,CASSLTGQGVGETQYF,TGTGCCAGCAGCTTAACGGGCCAGGGGGTAGGAGAGACCCAGTACTTC
-,TRBD2,TRBJ2-7,TRBV7-2,CASSLDGTSVNEQYF,TGTGCCAGCAGCTTAGATGGGACTAGCGTTAACGAGCAGTACTTC
-,-,TRBJ2-7,TRBV28,CASSKTGTYEQYF,TGTGCCAGCAGTAAGACGGGAACCTACGAGCAGTACTTC
-,TRBD1,TRBJ2-7,TRBV5-5,CAGGSQGFNEQYF,TGTGCAGGGGGCAGCCAAGGTTTCAACGAGCAGTACTTC
-,-,TRBJ1-1,TRBV7-2,CASSSMEGPEAFF,TGTGCCAGCAGCTCGATGGAGGGGCCTGAAGCTTTCTTT
-,TRBD1,TRBJ1-2,TRBV6-5,CASSRGTGNFYGYTF,TGTGCCAGCAGTCGGGGGACAGGGAACTTCTATGGCTACACCTTC
-,TRBD1,TRBJ1-1,TRBV2,CASGRQGVGTEAFF,TGTGCCAGCGGGCGACAGGGGGTTGGCACTGAAGCTTTCTTT
few,-,TRBJ2-1,TRBV27,CASSQGPGLYNEQFF,TGTGCCAGCAGCCAAGGCCCAGGTCTCTACAATGAGCAGTTCTTC
-,TRBD2,TRBJ2-5,TRBV5-1,CASSLGRGGLETQYF,TGCGCCAGCAGCTTGGGGAGGGGAGGGCTAGAGACCCAGTACTTC
-,-,TRBJ2-7,TRBV5-1,CASSPQSDFSYEQYF,TGCGCCAGCAGCCCGCAGTCGGACTTCTCCTACGAGCAGTACTTC
-,-,TRBJ2-2,TRBV7-8,CASSPRYTGELFF,TGTGCCAGCAGCCCTCGGTACACCGGGGAGCTGTTTTTT
-,TRBD2,TRBJ2-3,TRBV5-1,CASSLGGLAGSRDTQYF,TGCGCCAGCAGCTTGGGGGGACTAGCGGGATCGAGGGATACGCAGTATTTT
-,TRBD1,TRBJ2-5,TRBV18,CASSPMGTGGETQYF,TGTGCCAGCTCACCAATGGGGACAGGAGGCGAGACCCAGTACTTC
-,-,TRBJ2-1,TRBV6-5,CASRPGQPQGNEQFF,TGTGCCAGCAGACCTGGACAGCCCCAGGGCAATGAGCAGTTCTTC
-,TRBD2,TRBJ2-3,TRBV6-6,CASSAGLAGRADTQYF,TGTGCCAGCAGTGCCGGACTAGCGGGAAGGGCAGATACGCAGTATTTT